The source of this T cell receptor (beta chain) is a study of regulatory T cells in long-lasting Graves disease. General study findings and limits: Relative to newly diagnosed Graves' patients, persistent ones had lower TCR diversity. Persistent disease exhibited a predilection for TRBV28, TRBJ1-2 and TRBJ2-5.

Of note for this clonotype: No antigen is known for it. Being one base from a much bigger clone, this may be a read error.

Time point defined: persistent/refractory GD, antithyroid drugs over 5 years with positive TRAb. After RNA was extracted from PBMCs, the TCR library was made from it. Germline lookup yields CDR1 MNHEY and CDR2 SVGAGI. This CDR3 spans 16 amino acids. The authors built TCR beta libraries using iRepertoire HTBI primers and Arm-PCR of CDR3 regions. TCRdb itself ran the multiplex PCR reads through MiXCR, one entry per CDR3 protein. The repertoire holds approximately 380,000 distinct CDR3 sequences, with around 21% as singletons. The TCR was taken from a female donor with Graves disease. The specimen comprised peripheral blood mononuclear cells (PBMCs), sampled when the disease was refractory, from a patient treated with antithyroid drugs. V is TRBV6-5 and J is TRBJ2-7, with D hard to call. As DNA, the CDR3 is TGTGCCAGCAGTTACTCGTACGGTGGACCCTCCCACGAGCAGTACTTC. This encodes CASSYSYGGPSHEQYF.